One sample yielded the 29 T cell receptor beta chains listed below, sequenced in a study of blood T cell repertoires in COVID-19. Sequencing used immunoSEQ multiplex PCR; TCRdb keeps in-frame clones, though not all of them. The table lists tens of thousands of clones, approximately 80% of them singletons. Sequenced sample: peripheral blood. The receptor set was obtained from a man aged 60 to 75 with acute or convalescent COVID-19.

The CDR3 loop reads CASSASGGATDTQYF. CDR3 nucleotides: TGTGCCAGCAGTGCTAGCGGGGGGGCCACAGATACGCAGTATTTT. This sequence joins TRBV6-4 and TRBJ2-3; 12 bases are shared with TRBD2. This CDR3 is 15 amino acids long. CDR1 and CDR2 from the germline V gene are MRHNA and SNTAGT. The V and J ends lost 4 bases and 2 bases, in that order; junction bases with no gene match: 1.

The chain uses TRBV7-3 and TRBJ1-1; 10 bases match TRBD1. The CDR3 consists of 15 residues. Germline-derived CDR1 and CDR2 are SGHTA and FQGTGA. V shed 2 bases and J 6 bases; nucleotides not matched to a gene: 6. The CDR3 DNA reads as TGTGCCAGCAGCTTATATGGACAGGGGGTCTCTGAAGCTTTCTTT. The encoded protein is CASSLYGQGVSEAFF.

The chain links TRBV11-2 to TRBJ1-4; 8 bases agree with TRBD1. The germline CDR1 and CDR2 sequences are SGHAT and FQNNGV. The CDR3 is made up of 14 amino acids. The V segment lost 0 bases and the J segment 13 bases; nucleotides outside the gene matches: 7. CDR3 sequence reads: CASSLDWTTGALFF. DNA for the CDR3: TGTGCCAGCAGCTTAGATTGGACGACAGGGGCACTGTTTTTT.

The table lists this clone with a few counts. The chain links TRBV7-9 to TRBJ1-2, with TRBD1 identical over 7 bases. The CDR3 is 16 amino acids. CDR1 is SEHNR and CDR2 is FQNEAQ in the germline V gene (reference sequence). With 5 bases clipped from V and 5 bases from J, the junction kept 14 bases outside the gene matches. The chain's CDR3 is CASSHSRQGSGYGYTF. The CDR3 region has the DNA TGTGCCAGCAGCCACTCAAGACAGGGCTCGGGTTATGGCTACACCTTC.

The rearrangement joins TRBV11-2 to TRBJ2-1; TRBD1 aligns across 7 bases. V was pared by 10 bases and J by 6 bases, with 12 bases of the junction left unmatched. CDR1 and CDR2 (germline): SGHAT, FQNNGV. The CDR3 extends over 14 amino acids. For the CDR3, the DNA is TGTGCCACCCAACGGGACAGACCTTCCAATGAGCAGTTCTTC. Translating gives CATQRDRPSNEQFF.

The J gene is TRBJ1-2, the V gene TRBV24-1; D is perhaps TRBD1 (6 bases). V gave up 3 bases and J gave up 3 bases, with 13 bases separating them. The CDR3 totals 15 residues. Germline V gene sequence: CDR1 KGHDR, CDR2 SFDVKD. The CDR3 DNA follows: TGTGCCACCAGTGATCGAGAGGACAGTCACTATGGCTACACCTTC. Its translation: CATSDREDSHYGYTF.

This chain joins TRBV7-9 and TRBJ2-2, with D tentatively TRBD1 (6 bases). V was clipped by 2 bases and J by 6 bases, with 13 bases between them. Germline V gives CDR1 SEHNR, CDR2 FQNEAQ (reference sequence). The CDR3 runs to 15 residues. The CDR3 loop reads CASSLQGIFAGELFF. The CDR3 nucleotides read TGTGCCAGCAGCTTACAGGGGATTTTTGCCGGGGAGCTGTTTTTT.

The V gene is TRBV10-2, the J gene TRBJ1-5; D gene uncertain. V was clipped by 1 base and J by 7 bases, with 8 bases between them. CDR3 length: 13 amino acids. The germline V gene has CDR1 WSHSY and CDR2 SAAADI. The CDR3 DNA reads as TGCGCCAGCAGTGAGTTAGCTGGACAGCCCCAGCATTTT. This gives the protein CASSELAGQPQHF.

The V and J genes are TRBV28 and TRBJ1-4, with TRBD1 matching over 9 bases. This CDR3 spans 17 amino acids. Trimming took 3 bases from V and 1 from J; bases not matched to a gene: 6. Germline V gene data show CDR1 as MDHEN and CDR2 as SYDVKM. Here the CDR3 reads CASSLGTGRGTNEKLFF. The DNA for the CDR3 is TGTGCCAGCAGTTTGGGGACAGGGAGGGGAACTAATGAAAAACTGTTTTTT.

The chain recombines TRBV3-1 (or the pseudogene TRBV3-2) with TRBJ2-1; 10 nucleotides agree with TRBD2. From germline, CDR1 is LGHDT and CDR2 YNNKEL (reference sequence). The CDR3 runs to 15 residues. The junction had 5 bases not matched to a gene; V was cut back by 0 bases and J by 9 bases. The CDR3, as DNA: TGTGCCAGCAGCCAAGAGAGCGGGGGGGCCGGTGAGCAGTTCTTC. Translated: CASSQESGGAGEQFF.

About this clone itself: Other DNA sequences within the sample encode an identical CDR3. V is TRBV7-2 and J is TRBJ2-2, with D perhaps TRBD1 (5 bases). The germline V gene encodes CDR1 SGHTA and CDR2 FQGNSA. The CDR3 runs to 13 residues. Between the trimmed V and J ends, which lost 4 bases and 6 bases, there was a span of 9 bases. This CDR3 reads CASSSRVSGELFF. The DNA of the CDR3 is TGTGCCAGCAGCTCCAGGGTTTCCGGGGAGCTGTTTTTT.

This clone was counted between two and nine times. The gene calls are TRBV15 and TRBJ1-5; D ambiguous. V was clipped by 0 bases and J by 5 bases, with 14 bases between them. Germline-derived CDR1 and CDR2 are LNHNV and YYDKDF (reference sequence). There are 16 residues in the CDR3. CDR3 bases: TGTGCCACCAGCAGAGAGGGCCTTAGGCGGGATCAGCCCCAGCATTTT. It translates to CATSREGLRRDQPQHF.

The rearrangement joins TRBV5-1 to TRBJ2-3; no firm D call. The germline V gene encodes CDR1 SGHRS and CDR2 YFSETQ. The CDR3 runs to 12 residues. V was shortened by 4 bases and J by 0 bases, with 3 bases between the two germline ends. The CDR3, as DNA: TGCGCCAGCAGCCTTAGCACAGATACGCAGTATTTT. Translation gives CASSLSTDTQYF.

CDR3 sequence reads: CASSTGWLAANTGELFF. Here the CDR3 DNA reads TGCGCCAGCAGCACCGGGTGGCTAGCGGCCAACACCGGGGAGCTGTTTTTT. This rearrangement joins TRBV5-1 to TRBJ2-2; 7 positions agree with TRBD2. Germline-derived CDR1 and CDR2 are SGHRS and YFSETQ. This CDR3 region has 17 residues. With V trimmed by 4 bases and J by 2 bases, 11 bases remained unmatched. Based on the CDR3 plus reference TRBV5-1 and TRBJ2-2, the full variable domain is KAGVTQTPRYLIKTRGQQVTLSCSPISGHRSVSWYQQTPGQGLQFLFEYFSETQRNKGNFPGRFSGRQFSNSRSEMNVSTLELGDSALYLCASSTGWLAANTGELFFGEGSRLTVL.

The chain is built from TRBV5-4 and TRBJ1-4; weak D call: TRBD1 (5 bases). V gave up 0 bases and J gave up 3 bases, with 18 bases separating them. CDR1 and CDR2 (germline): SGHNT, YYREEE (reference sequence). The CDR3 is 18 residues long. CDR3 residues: CASSLDETANPSNEKLFF. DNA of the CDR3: TGTGCCAGCAGCTTGGACGAGACAGCGAATCCTTCTAATGAAAAACTGTTTTTT.

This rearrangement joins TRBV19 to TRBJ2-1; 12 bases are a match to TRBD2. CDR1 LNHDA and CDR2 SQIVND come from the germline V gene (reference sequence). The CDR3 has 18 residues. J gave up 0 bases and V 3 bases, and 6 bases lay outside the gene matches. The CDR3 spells CASSIGLAGGSSYNEQFF. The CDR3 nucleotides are TGTGCCAGTAGTATCGGTCTAGCGGGGGGGAGCTCCTACAATGAGCAGTTCTTC.

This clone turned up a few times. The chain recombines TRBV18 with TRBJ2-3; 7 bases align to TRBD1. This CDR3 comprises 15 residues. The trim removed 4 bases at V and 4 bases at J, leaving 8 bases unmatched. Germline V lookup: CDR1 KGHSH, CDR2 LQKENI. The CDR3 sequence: CASSRRQGWADTQYF. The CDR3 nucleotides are TGTGCCAGCTCACGTCGACAGGGCTGGGCAGATACGCAGTATTTT.

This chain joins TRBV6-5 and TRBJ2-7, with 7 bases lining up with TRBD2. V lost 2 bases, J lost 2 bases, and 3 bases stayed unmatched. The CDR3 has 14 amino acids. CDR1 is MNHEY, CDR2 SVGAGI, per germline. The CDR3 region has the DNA TGTGCCAGCAGTTACACTAGCGCCGCCTACGAGCAGTACTTC. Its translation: CASSYTSAAYEQYF.

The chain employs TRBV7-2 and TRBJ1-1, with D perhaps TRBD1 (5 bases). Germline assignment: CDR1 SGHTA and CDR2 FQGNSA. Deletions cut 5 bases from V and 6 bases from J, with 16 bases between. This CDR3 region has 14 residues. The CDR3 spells CASSRGGLGSEAFF. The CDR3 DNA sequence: TGTGCCAGCAGCCGGGGGGGTCTTGGGTCTGAAGCTTTCTTT.

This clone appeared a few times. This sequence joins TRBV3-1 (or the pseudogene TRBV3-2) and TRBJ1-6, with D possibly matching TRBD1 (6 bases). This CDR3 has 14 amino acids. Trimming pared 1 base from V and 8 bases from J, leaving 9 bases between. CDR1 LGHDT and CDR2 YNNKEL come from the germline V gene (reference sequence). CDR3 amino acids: CASSQVGGYSPLHF. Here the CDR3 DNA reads TGTGCCAGCAGCCAAGTAGGGGGTTATTCACCCCTCCACTTT.

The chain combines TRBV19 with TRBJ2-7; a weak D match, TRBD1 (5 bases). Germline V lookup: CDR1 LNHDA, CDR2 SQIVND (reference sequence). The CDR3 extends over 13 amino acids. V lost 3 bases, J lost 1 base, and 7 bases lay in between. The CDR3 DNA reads TGTGCCAGTAGTATTCGACAGTCCTACGAGCAGTACTTC. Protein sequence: CASSIRQSYEQYF.

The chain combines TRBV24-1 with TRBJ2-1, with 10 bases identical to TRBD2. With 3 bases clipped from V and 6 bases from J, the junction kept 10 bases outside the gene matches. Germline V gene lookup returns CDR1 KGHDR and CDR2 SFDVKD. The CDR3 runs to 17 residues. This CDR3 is CATSDPPRLAGVNEQFF. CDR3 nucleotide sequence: TGTGCCACCAGTGATCCACCCCGGCTAGCGGGGGTCAATGAGCAGTTCTTC.

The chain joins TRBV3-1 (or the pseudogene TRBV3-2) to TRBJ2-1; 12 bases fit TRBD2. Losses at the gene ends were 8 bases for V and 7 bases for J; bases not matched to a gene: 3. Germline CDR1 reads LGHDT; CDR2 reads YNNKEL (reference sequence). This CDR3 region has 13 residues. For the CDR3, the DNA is TGTGCCAGCCAAGGACTAGCGGGGAATGAGCAGTTCTTC. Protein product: CASQGLAGNEQFF.

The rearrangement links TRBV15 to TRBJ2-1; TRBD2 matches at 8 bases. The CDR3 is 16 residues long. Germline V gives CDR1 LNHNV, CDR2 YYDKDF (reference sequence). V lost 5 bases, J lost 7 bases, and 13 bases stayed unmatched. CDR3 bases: TGTGCCACCAGCGAGAGGAGGAGCGGGGGCCTAAATGAGCAGTTCTTC. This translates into CATSERRSGGLNEQFF.

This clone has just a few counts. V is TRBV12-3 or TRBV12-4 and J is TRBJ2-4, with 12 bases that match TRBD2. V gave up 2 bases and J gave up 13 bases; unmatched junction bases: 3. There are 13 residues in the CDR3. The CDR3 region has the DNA TGTGCCAGCAGTTTACTTCTAGCGGGGGGGCAGTACTTC. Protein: CASSLLLAGGQYF.

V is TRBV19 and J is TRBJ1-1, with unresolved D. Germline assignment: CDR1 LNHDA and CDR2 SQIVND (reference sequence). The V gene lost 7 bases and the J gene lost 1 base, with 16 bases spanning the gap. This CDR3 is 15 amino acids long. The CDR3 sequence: CASKGGVGPNTEAFF. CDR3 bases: TGTGCCAGTAAGGGCGGGGTCGGGCCGAACACTGAAGCTTTCTTT. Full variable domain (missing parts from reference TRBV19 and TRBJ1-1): DGGITQSPKYLFRKEGQNVTLSCEQNLNHDAMYWYRQDPGQGLRLIYYSQIVNDFQKGDIAEGYSVSREKKESFPLTVTSAQKNPTAFYLCASKGGVGPNTEAFFGQGTRLTVV.

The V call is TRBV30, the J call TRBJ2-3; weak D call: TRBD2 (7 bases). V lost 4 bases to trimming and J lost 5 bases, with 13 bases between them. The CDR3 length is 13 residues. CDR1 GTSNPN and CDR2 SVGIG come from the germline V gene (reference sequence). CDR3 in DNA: TGTGCCTGGAATTGGGGGGGCCAAGATACGCAGTATTTT. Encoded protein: CAWNWGGQDTQYF.

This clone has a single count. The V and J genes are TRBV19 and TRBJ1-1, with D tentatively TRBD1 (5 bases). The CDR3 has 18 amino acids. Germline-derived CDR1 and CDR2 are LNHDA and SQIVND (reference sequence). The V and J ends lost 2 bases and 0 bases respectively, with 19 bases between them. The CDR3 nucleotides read TGTGCCAGTAGTATAATTATCAAAGGGGCAGGATTGAACACTGAAGCTTTCTTT. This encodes CASSIIIKGAGLNTEAFF.

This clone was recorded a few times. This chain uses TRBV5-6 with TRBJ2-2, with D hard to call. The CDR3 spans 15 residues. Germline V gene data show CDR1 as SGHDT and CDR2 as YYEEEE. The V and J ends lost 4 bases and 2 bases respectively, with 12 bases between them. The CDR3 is CASSPLGKNTGELFF. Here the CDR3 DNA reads TGTGCCAGCAGCCCCCTAGGCAAAAACACCGGGGAGCTGTTTTTT.